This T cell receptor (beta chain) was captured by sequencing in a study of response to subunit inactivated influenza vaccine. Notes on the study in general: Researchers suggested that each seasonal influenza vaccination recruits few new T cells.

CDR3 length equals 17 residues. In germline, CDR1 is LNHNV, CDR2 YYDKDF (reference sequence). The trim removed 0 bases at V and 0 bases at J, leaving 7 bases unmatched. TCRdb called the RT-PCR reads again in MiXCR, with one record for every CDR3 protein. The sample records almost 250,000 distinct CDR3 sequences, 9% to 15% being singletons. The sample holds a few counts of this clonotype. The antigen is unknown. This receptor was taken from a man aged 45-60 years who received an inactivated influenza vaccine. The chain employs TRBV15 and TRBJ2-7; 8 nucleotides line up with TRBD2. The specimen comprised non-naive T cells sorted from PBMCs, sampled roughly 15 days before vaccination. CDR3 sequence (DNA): TGTGCCACCAGCAGAGATCTCCCCGGGGGGGCCTCCTACGAGCAGTACTTC. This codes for CATSRDLPGGASYEQYF.